These 2 T cell receptor beta chains were sequenced from one sample in a study of response to subunit inactivated influenza vaccine. MiXCR was run by TCRdb on the RT-PCR reads, yielding one entry per CDR3 protein. The table shows 500,000 or so distinct CDR3 sequences, with approximately 9.9% occurring only once. The sequencing used PBMCs from blood, collected roughly 46 days after vaccination. The source is a man aged 45-65 years who received an inactivated influenza vaccine.

This clonotype was recorded only once. A much larger clone sits a single nucleotide away, making a read error possible. The rearrangement joins TRBV5-6 to TRBJ2-3; D gene unclear. V was cut by 6 bases and J by 2 bases, with 13 bases left in between. The germline V gene encodes CDR1 SGHDT and CDR2 YYEEEE. This CDR3 comprises 14 residues. The CDR3 DNA follows: TGTGCCAGCATAGGTAGAGAAAACACAGATACGCAGTATTTT. This translates into CASIGRENTDTQYF. Based on the CDR3 plus reference TRBV5-6 and TRBJ2-3, the full variable domain is DAGVTQSPTHLIKTRGQQVTLRCSPKSGHDTVSWYQQALGQGPQFIFQYYEEEERQRGNFPDRFSGHQFPNYSSELNVNALLLGDSALYLCASIGRENTDTQYFGPGTRLTVL.

The V and J genes are TRBV11-2 and TRBJ2-2, with D tentatively TRBD1 (5 bases). The CDR3 totals 18 residues. Deletions cut 3 bases from V and 2 bases from J, with 19 bases between. Germline assignment: CDR1 SGHAT and CDR2 FQNNGV. The CDR3 coding sequence is TGTGCCAGCAGCTTTTTTCCCGTTGGGGCGCGAAACACCGGGGAGCTGTTTTTT. This translates into CASSFFPVGARNTGELFF.